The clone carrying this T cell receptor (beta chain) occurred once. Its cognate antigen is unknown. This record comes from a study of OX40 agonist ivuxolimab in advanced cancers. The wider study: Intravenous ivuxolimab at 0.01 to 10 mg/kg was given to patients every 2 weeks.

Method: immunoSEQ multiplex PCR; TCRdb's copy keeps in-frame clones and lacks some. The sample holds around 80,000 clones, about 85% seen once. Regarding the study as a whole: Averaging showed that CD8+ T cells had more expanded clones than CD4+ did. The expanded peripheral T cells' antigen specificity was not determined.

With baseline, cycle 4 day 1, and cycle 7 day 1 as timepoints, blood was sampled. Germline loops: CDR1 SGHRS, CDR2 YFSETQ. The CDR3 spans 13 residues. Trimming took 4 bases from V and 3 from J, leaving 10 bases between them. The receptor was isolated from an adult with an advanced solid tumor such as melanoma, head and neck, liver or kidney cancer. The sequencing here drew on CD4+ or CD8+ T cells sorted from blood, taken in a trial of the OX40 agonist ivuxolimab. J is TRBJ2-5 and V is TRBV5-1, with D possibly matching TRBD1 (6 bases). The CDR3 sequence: CASSAQGEETQYF. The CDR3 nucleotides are TGCGCCAGCAGCGCACAGGGTGAAGAGACCCAGTACTTC.